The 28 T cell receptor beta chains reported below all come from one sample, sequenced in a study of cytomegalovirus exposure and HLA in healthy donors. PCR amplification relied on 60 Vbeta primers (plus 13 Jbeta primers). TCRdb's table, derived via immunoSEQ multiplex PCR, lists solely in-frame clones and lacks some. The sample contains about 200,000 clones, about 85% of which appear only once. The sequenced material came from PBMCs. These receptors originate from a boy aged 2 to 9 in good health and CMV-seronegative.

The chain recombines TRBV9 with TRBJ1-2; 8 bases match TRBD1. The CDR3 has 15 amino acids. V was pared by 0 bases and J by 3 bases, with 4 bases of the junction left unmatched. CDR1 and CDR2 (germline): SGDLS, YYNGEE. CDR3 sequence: CASSVGGTGDYGYTF. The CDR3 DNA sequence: TGTGCCAGCAGCGTAGGTGGGACAGGCGACTATGGCTACACCTTC. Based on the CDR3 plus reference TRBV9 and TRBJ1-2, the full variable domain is DSGVTQTPKHLITATGQRVTLRCSPRSGDLSVYWYQQSLDQGLQFLIQYYNGEERAKGNILERFSAQQFPDLHSELNLSSLELGDSALYFCASSVGGTGDYGYTFGSGTRLTVV.

The CDR3 nucleotides are TGTGCCACCAGCAGAGACCTCAACACCATATATTTT. It yields the protein CATSRDLNTIYF. This rearrangement joins TRBV15 to TRBJ1-3; the D is unclear. CDR1 and CDR2 (germline): LNHNV, YYDKDF (reference sequence). V dropped 0 bases and J dropped 7 bases, with 4 bases sitting between them. This CDR3 region has 12 residues.

CDR3 residues: CASSPGQANTEAFF. CDR3 in DNA: TGTGCCAGCTCACCCGGACAGGCCAACACTGAAGCTTTCTTT. The chain links TRBV18 to TRBJ1-1, with 7 bases that match TRBD1. The CDR3 has 14 amino acids. The junction had 3 bases not matched to a gene; V was cut back by 3 bases and J by 2 bases. Per germline, CDR1 KGHSH and CDR2 LQKENI.

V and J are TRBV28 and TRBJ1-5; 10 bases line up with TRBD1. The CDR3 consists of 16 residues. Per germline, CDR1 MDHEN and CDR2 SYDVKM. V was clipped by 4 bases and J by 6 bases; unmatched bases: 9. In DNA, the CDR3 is TGTGCCAGCAGTTCGCGACAGGGGGCTTGGGGTCAGCCCCAGCATTTT. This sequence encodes CASSSRQGAWGQPQHF.

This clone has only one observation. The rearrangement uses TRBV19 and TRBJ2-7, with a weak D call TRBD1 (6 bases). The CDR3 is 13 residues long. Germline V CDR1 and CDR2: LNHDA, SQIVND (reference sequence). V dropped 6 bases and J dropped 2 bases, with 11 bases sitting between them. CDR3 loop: CASSWQGTYEQYF. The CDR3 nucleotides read TGTGCCAGTAGCTGGCAGGGGACCTACGAGCAGTACTTC. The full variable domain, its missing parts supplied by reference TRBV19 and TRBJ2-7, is DGGITQSPKYLFRKEGQNVTLSCEQNLNHDAMYWYRQDPGQGLRLIYYSQIVNDFQKGDIAEGYSVSREKKESFPLTVTSAQKNPTAFYLCASSWQGTYEQYFGPGTRLTVT.

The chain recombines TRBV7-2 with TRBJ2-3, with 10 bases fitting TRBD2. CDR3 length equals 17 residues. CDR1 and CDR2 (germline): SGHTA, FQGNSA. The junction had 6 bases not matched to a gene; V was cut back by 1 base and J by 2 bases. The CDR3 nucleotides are TGTGCCAGCAGCTTAGACCCCAGCGGGGGGGTCACAGATACGCAGTATTTT. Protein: CASSLDPSGGVTDTQYF.

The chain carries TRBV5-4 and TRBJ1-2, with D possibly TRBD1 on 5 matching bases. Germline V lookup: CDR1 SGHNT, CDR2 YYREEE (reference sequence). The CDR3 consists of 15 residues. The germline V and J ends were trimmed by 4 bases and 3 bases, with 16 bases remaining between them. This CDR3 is CASSRPTGEDYGYTF. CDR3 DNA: TGTGCCAGCAGCCGGCCGACGGGGGAAGACTATGGCTACACCTTC.

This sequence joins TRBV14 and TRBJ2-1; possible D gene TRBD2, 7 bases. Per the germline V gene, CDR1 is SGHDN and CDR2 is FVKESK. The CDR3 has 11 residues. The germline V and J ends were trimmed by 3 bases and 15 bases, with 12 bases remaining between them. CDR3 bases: TGTGCCAGCAGCCAGGCGGGGGCCTCGTTCTTC. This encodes CASSQAGASFF.

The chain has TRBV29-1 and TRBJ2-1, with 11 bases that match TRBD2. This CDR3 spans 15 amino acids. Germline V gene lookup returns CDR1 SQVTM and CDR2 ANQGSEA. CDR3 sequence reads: CSYELAGGRDNEQFF. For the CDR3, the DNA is TGCAGTTACGAGTTAGCGGGGGGGCGGGACAATGAGCAGTTCTTC.

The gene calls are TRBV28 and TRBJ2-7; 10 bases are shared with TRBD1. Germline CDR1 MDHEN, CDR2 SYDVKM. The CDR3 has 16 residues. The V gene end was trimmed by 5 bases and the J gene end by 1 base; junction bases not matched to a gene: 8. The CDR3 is CASSTNDRGPSYEQYF. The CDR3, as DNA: TGTGCCAGCAGTACCAATGACAGGGGGCCTTCCTACGAGCAGTACTTC. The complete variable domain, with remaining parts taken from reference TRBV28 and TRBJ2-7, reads DVKVTQSSRYLVKRTGEKVFLECVQDMDHENMFWYRQDPGLGLRLIYFSYDVKMKEKGDIPEGYSVSREKKERFSLILESASTNQTSMYLCASSTNDRGPSYEQYFGPGTRLTVT.

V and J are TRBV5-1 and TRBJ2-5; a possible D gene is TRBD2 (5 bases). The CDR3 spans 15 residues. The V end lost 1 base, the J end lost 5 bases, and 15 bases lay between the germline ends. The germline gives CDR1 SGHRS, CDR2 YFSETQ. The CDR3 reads CASSLLGRTRETQYF. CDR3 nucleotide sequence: TGCGCCAGCAGCTTGCTAGGCAGGACTCGGGAGACCCAGTACTTC. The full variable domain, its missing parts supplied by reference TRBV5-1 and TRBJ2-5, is KAGVTQTPRYLIKTRGQQVTLSCSPISGHRSVSWYQQTPGQGLQFLFEYFSETQRNKGNFPGRFSGRQFSNSRSEMNVSTLELGDSALYLCASSLLGRTRETQYFGPGTRLLVL.

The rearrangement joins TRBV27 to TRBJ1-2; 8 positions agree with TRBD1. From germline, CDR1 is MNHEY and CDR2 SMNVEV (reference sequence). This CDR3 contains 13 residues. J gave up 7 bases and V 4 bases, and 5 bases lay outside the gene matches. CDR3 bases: TGTGCCAGCAGTTCCGCAGGGGGCTCTGGCTACACCTTC. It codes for CASSSAGGSGYTF.

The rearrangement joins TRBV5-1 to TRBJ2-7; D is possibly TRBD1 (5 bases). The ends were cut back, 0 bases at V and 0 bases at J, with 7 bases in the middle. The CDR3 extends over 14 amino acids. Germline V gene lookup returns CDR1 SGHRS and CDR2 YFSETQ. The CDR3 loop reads CASSLGQPSYEQYF. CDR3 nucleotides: TGCGCCAGCAGCTTGGGACAGCCCTCCTACGAGCAGTACTTC.

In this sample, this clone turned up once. The CDR3 loop is CASSLYRHTTDTQYF. The CDR3 DNA follows: TGTGCCAGCAGCTTATACAGACACACCACAGATACGCAGTATTTT. This chain joins TRBV7-2 and TRBJ2-3; D not resolved. This CDR3 comprises 15 residues. CDR1 is SGHTA and CDR2 is FQGNSA in the germline V gene. V gave up 2 bases and J gave up 2 bases, with 11 bases separating them.

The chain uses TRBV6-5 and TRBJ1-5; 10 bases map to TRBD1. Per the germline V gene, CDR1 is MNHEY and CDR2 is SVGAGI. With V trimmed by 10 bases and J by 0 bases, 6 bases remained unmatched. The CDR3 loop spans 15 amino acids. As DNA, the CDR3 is TGTGCCATTTCCCGGGACAGGGGTAGCAATCAGCCCCAGCATTTT. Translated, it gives CAISRDRGSNQPQHF.

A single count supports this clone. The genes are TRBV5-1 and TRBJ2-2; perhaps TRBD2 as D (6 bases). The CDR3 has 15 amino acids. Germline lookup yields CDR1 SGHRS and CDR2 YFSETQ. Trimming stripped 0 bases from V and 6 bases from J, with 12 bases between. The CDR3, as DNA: TGCGCCAGCAGCTTGGCCGGAGGGGTCCCCGGGGAGCTGTTTTTT. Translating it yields CASSLAGGVPGELFF.

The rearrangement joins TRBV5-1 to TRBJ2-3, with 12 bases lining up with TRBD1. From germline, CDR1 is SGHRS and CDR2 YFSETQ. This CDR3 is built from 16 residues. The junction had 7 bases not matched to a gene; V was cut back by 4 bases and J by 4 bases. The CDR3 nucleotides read TGCGCCAGCAGCCGGACCCGGGACAGGGGGCCAGATACGCAGTATTTT. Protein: CASSRTRDRGPDTQYF.

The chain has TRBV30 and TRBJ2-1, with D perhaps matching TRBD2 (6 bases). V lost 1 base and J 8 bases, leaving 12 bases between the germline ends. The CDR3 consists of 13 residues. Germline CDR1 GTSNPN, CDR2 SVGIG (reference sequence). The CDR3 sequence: CAWSGSRRDEQFF. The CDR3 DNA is TGTGCCTGGAGTGGGTCGAGGAGGGATGAGCAGTTCTTC.

CDR3 amino acids: CASSYGGGGPYEQYF. CDR3 nucleotide sequence: TGTGCCAGCTCCTACGGGGGCGGGGGGCCCTACGAGCAGTACTTC. V and J are TRBV27 and TRBJ2-5; 8 bases align to TRBD2. The end of the DNA is better explained by TRBJ2-7, so the J call may be wrong. The length of the CDR3 is 15 residues. CDR1 and CDR2 (germline): MNHEY, SMNVEV (reference sequence).

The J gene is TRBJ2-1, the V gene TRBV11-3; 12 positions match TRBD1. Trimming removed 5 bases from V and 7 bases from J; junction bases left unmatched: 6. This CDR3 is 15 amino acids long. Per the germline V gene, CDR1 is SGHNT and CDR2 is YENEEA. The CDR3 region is CASSRGQGAGNEQFF. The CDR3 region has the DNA TGTGCCAGCAGCCGGGGACAGGGGGCGGGAAATGAGCAGTTCTTC.

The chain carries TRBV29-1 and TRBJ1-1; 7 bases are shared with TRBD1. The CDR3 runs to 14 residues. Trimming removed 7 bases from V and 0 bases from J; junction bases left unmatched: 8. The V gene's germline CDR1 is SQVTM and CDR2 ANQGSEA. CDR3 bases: TGCAGCGGGCGACAGGGTGGGATGAACACTGAAGCTTTCTTT. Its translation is CSGRQGGMNTEAFF.

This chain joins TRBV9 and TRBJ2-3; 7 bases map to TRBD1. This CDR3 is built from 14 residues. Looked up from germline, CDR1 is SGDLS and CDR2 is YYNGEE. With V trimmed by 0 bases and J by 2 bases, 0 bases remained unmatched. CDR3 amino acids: CASSVEGATDTQYF. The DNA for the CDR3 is TGTGCCAGCAGCGTAGAGGGGGCCACAGATACGCAGTATTTT.

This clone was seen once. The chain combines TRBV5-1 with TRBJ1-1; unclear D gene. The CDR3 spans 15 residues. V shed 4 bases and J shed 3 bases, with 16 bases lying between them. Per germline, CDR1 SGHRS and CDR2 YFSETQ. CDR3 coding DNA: TGCGCCAGCAGCCCGACGGTACGGGAGGACACTGAAGCTTTCTTT. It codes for CASSPTVREDTEAFF.

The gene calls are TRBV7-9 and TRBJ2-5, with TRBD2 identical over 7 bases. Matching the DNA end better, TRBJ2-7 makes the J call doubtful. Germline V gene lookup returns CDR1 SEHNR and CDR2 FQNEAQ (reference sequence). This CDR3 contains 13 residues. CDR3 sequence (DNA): TGTGCCAGCTTTACAGCGGGGACCTACGAGCAGTACTTC. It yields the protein CASFTAGTYEQYF.

CDR3 coding DNA: TGTGCCAGCAGCCACGGACAGCTCTCTGGAAACACCATATATTTT. It is translated as CASSHGQLSGNTIYF. The chain combines TRBV7-6 with TRBJ1-3, with a weak D call TRBD1 (6 bases). CDR1 and CDR2 from the germline V gene are SGHVS and FNYEAQ. Trimming left V 5 bases short and J 0 bases short, with 11 bases between. The CDR3 loop spans 15 amino acids.

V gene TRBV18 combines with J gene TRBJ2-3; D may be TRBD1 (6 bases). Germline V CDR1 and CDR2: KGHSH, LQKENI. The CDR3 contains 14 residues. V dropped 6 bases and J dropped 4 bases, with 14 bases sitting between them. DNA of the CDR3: TGTGCCAGCTCTCTCACAGGGAAGGCAGATACGCAGTATTTT. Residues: CASSLTGKADTQYF. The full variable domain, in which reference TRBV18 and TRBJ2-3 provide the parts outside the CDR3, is NAGVMQNPRHLVRRRGQEARLRCSPMKGHSHVYWYRQLPEEGLKFMVYLQKENIIDESGMPKERFSAEFPKEGPSILRIQQVVRGDSAAYFCASSLTGKADTQYFGPGTRLTVL.

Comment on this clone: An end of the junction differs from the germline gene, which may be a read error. In DNA, the CDR3 is TGTTCCAGCAGACTAGGACAGCGCTACGAGCAGTACTTC. This translates into CSSRLGQRYEQYF. The chain is built from TRBV7-9 and TRBJ2-7; D is possibly TRBD1 or TRBD2 (6 bases each). Germline values: CDR1 SEHNR, CDR2 FQNEAQ (reference sequence). The length of the CDR3 is 13 residues.

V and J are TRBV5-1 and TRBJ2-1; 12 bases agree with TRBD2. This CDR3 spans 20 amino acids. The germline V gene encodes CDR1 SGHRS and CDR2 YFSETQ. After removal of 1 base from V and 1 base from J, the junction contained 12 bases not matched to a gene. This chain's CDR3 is CASSLKDRLAGAQSYNEQFF. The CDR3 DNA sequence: TGCGCCAGCAGCTTGAAGGACCGACTAGCGGGGGCCCAATCCTACAATGAGCAGTTCTTC.